A single T cell receptor (beta chain) is shown here with its context. Antigen: not known. Germline lookup yields CDR1 SGHRS and CDR2 YFSETQ. The CDR3 consists of 15 residues. The V and J ends lost 2 bases and 7 bases respectively, with 19 bases between them. The entry originates in a study of cytomegalovirus exposure and HLA in healthy donors. Study-level points and caveats: TCR sequences were mostly rare, though some public TCRs occurred in many donors.

This PCR relied on a set of 60 Vbeta primers and 13 Jbeta primers. Method: immunoSEQ multiplex PCR; TCRdb's copy keeps in-frame clones and lacks some. The data contain roughly 170,000 clones, 75% to 85% of them singletons. V and J are TRBV5-1 and TRBJ2-7; TRBD2 is a possible D gene (6 bases). What was sequenced was PBMCs. This sequence originates from a woman between 45 and 65 years old in good health and CMV-seropositive. Here the CDR3 reads CASSFAGTSGREQYF. The CDR3 DNA reads as TGCGCCAGCAGCTTTGCGGGGACCTCGGGAAGGGAGCAGTACTTC.